Presented here are 2 T cell receptor beta chains from one specimen sequenced in a study of human T cells and chemical hapten exposure. Time point given: pre-sensitization, week 0. Treatment of the sample: therapeutic diphenylcyclopropenone sensitization with weekly scalp DPC. TCRdb re-derived calls from the RACE reads in MiXCR, one entry per CDR3 protein. The data hold some 39,000 distinct CDR3 sequences, with 6% to 9.5% observed a single time. Sequences were derived from whole blood, sampled in connection with sensitization to the hapten diphenylcyclopropenone (DPC). Receptors were obtained from a woman aged 50 to 60 with alopecia areata. Some clones in this sample may be carry-over from other donors' samples.

In this sample, this clonotype turned up many times. The V gene is TRBV12-3 or TRBV12-4, the J gene TRBJ2-3; D perhaps matches TRBD1 (5 bases). The V end was cut by 6 bases, the J end by 0 bases, with 10 bases between. The CDR3 is 14 residues long. The CDR3 spells CASSQTASTDTQYF. The CDR3 region has the DNA TGTGCCAGCAGCCAGACAGCGAGCACAGATACGCAGTATTTT.

This clonotype was observed many times. This sequence joins TRBV5-1 and TRBJ2-7; D may be TRBD2 (5 bases). Germline CDR1 and CDR2: SGHRS and YFSETQ. The CDR3 is 17 amino acids. Deletions cut 0 bases from V and 0 bases from J, with 16 bases between. CDR3 region: CASSLARMEAASYEQYF. Written as DNA, the CDR3 is TGCGCCAGCAGCTTGGCCCGGATGGAAGCGGCCTCCTACGAGCAGTACTTC.